Listed below are T cell receptor beta chains from one sample, sequenced in a study of cytomegalovirus exposure and HLA in healthy donors. TCRdb's table, derived via immunoSEQ multiplex PCR, lists solely in-frame clones and lacks some. This table holds roughly 130,000 clones, around 90% found once. Sequencing was carried out using PBMCs. Every receptor here comes from a woman in her 40s in good health and CMV-seronegative. Both conserved end residues are part of each CDR3. The order of the fields is D gene, J gene, clone size, V gene, CDR3 protein, CDR3 DNA. D genes are given only for firm matches. Clone size, where shown, is once, few, many, or a class for clones that have expanded.

-	TRBJ1-4	-	TRBV6-6	CATRLAGNEKLFF	TGTGCCACACGACTGGCAGGGAATGAAAAACTGTTTTTT
-	TRBJ2-7	-	TRBV27	CASNRRRGGYEQYF	TGTGCCAGCAATCGACGACGGGGTGGCTACGAGCAGTACTTC
-	TRBJ2-7	-	TRBV30	CAWRISTGLQYF	TGTGCCTGGAGAATATCCACAGGGTTGCAGTACTTC
-	TRBJ1-4	-	TRBV7-8	CASSSYRDESEKLFF	TGTGCCAGCAGTTCATACAGGGACGAAAGTGAAAAACTGTTTTTT
TRBD2	TRBJ2-5	-	TRBV6-5	CASSFELAVKTQYF	TGTGCCAGCAGTTTCGAACTAGCGGTGAAGACCCAGTACTTC
-	TRBJ1-3	-	TRBV6-1	CASRGDLRNTIYF	TGTGCCAGCCGGGGGGACTTAAGAAACACCATATATTTT
TRBD2	TRBJ2-3	-	TRBV27	CASRGLALSTDTQYF	TGTGCCAGCCGCGGACTAGCTCTTAGCACAGATACGCAGTATTTT
TRBD2	TRBJ2-5	-	TRBV7-6	CASSLTSGVQATQYF	TGTGCCAGCAGCCTGACTAGCGGGGTCCAAGCGACCCAGTACTTC
TRBD2	TRBJ2-2	-	TRBV9	CASSKNSGRATGELFF	TGTGCCAGCAGCAAAAATAGCGGGAGGGCCACCGGGGAGCTGTTTTTT
-	TRBJ2-1	once	TRBV5-1	CASSLFQGNEQFF	TGCGCCAGCAGCTTGTTCCAGGGCAATGAGCAGTTCTTC
TRBD1	TRBJ1-2	-	TRBV30	CAWTDSPGTDLGYTF	TGTGCCTGGACCGATAGTCCCGGGACAGATTTAGGCTACACCTTC
TRBD2	TRBJ2-3	-	TRBV4-3	CASSQQLAGGVGRTDTQYF	TGCGCCAGCAGCCAGCAACTAGCGGGAGGGGTTGGGCGCACAGATACGCAGTATTTT
-	TRBJ2-5	-	TRBV11-2	CASSVQYQETQYF	TGTGCCAGCAGCGTTCAGTACCAAGAGACCCAGTACTTC
TRBD1	TRBJ1-3	-	TRBV28	CASSFQGALGNTIYF	TGTGCCAGCAGTTTTCAGGGGGCGCTTGGAAACACCATATATTTT
-	TRBJ1-6	-	TRBV4-1	CASSQDEAGDVLPLHF	TGCGCCAGCAGCCAAGATGAGGCAGGGGACGTTCTCCCCCTCCACTTT
-	TRBJ1-1	-	TRBV27	CASSSRPPTNTEAFF	TGTGCCAGCAGTTCTAGGCCACCAACGAACACTGAAGCTTTCTTT
-	TRBJ1-5	-	TRBV5-1	CASSLHSQDQPQHF	TGCGCCAGCAGCTTACACTCCCAGGATCAGCCCCAGCATTTT
TRBD2	TRBJ2-2	-	TRBV4-1	CASSQVAGSDTGELFF	TGCGCCAGCAGCCAAGTAGCGGGATCCGACACCGGGGAGCTGTTTTTT
-	TRBJ2-7	-	TRBV7-9	CSSSLGGESYEQYF	TGTTCCAGCAGCTTAGGGGGGGAGAGTTACGAGCAGTACTTC
-	TRBJ1-1	-	TRBV9	CASSVEEGTEAFF	TGTGCCAGCAGCGTAGAAGAGGGAACTGAAGCTTTCTTT
TRBD1	TRBJ2-2	-	TRBV19	CASSPLRTGGGTGELFF	TGTGCCAGTAGTCCCCTCCGGACAGGGGGCGGCACCGGGGAGCTGTTTTTT
TRBD2	TRBJ2-5	-	TRBV29-1	CSVRTSGQETQYF	TGCAGCGTTCGAACTAGCGGCCAAGAGACCCAGTACTTC
TRBD2	TRBJ2-2	-	TRBV6-7	CASSYRCLAVLMSLTGELFF	TGTGCCAGCAGTTATCGGTGCCTAGCGGTCCTAATGTCACTCACCGGGGAGCTGTTTTTT
-	TRBJ1-6	-	TRBV5-6	CASTLRGGNSPLHF	TGTGCCAGCACCCTGAGGGGAGGCAATTCACCCCTCCACTTT
-	TRBJ2-5	once	TRBV4-2	CASSQRGPQETQYF	TGTGCCAGCAGCCAAAGGGGTCCCCAAGAGACCCAGTACTTC
-	TRBJ2-5	-	TRBV4-3	CASSQEYSFQETQYF	TGCGCCAGCAGCCAAGAGTACAGTTTTCAAGAGACCCAGTACTTC
TRBD1	TRBJ1-2	-	TRBV5-1	CASSLRDRGRGYTF	TGCGCCAGCAGCCTCCGGGACAGGGGGCGCGGCTACACCTTC
-	TRBJ2-1	-	TRBV7-9	CSSSLRSSVGDEQFF	TGTTCCAGCAGCTTAAGGTCTAGCGTTGGCGATGAGCAGTTCTTC
-	TRBJ1-5	-	TRBV19	CASSYTSSNQPQHF	TGTGCCAGTAGTTACACATCTAGCAATCAGCCCCAGCATTTT
-	TRBJ1-2	-	TRBV10-3	CAITGSSNYGYTF	TGTGCCATTACAGGGTCATCTAACTATGGCTACACCTTC
-	TRBJ1-6	-	TRBV2	CASSLSPRSPLHF	TGTGCCAGCAGTCTCTCCCCGCGCTCCCCCCTCCACTTT
TRBD2	TRBJ2-5	-	TRBV6-5	CASRDTSGSWETQYF	TGTGCCAGCAGGGATACTAGCGGGAGCTGGGAGACCCAGTACTTC
TRBD1	TRBJ1-4	-	TRBV7-9	CASSGPGGEGGKLFF	TGTGCCAGCAGTGGGCCAGGGGGCGAGGGAGGAAAACTGTTTTTT
TRBD1	TRBJ2-3	once	TRBV4-2	CASSRRDSEGSDTQYF	TGTGCCAGCAGCCGCCGGGACAGCGAAGGATCAGATACGCAGTATTTT
TRBD1	TRBJ1-6	-	TRBV5-1	CASSSGQGSASPLHF	TGCGCCAGCAGCTCGGGACAGGGGTCGGCTTCACCCCTCCACTTT
TRBD1	TRBJ2-7	-	TRBV5-1	CASSLSPPTGSYEQYF	TGCGCCAGCAGCTTGTCCCCTCCGACAGGGTCCTACGAGCAGTACTTC
-	TRBJ2-3	-	TRBV11-3	CASSPGRGRGDTQYF	TGTGCCAGCAGCCCCGGTCGGGGAAGGGGGGATACGCAGTATTTT
-	TRBJ1-4	-	TRBV5-6	CASSVSGEGEKLFF	TGTGCCAGCAGCGTGTCCGGGGAAGGAGAAAAACTGTTTTTT
TRBD2	TRBJ2-3	-	TRBV4-2	CASSPTGLAGISTDTQYF	TGTGCCAGCAGCCCGACCGGACTAGCGGGTATTAGCACAGATACGCAGTATTTT
TRBD2	TRBJ2-2	-	TRBV7-9	CASSLPLAGDTGELFF	TGTGCCAGCAGCCTACCACTAGCGGGAGACACCGGGGAGCTGTTTTTT
TRBD1	TRBJ2-7	-	TRBV28	CASSPIRDRDPYEQYF	TGTGCCAGCAGCCCTATCCGGGACAGGGACCCCTACGAGCAGTACTTC
TRBD2	TRBJ2-7	-	TRBV28	CASSLLAGVGEQYF	TGTGCCAGCAGTTTACTAGCGGGAGTGGGCGAGCAGTACTTC
TRBD1	TRBJ1-2	-	TRBV6-5	CASSYSGTGFATF	TGTGCCAGCAGTTACTCAGGGACAGGGTTTGCCACCTTC
-	TRBJ2-3	-	TRBV19	CASSIRRQSTDTQYF	TGTGCCAGTAGTATTCGCCGACAGTCCACAGATACGCAGTATTTT
TRBD1	TRBJ2-3	-	TRBV7-9	CASRWGQNTDTQYF	TGTGCCAGCAGATGGGGACAGAACACAGATACGCAGTATTTT
TRBD1	TRBJ1-2	-	TRBV9	CASSVYTGGGTGYTF	TGTGCCAGCAGCGTATATACAGGGGGCGGGACAGGCTACACCTTC
-	TRBJ2-5	once	TRBV6-1	CASSEQSTGKETQYF	TGTGCCAGCAGTGAACAGAGTACAGGGAAAGAGACCCAGTACTTC
-	TRBJ1-5	-	TRBV30	CAWSGQNNQPQHF	TGTGCCTGGAGTGGACAGAACAATCAGCCCCAGCATTTT
-	TRBJ2-1	-	TRBV4-2	CASSQAGTPRLGGSYNEQFF	TGTGCCAGCAGCCAAGCTGGCACCCCTCGGCTGGGGGGCTCCTACAATGAGCAGTTCTTC
TRBD2	TRBJ2-7	-	TRBV4-2	CASSPALRAGPGSFYEQYF	TGTGCCAGCAGCCCCGCACTTAGAGCGGGGCCGGGCAGCTTTTACGAGCAGTACTTC
-	TRBJ1-1	-	TRBV19	CASTPGFGTEAFF	TGTGCCAGTACGCCCGGGTTCGGCACTGAAGCTTTCTTT
-	TRBJ2-5	-	TRBV9	CASSVSSSGQETQYF	TGTGCCAGCAGCGTATCTTCGTCAGGCCAAGAGACCCAGTACTTC
-	TRBJ1-2	once	TRBV7-2	CASTQWGRDGYTF	TGTGCCAGCACCCAGTGGGGCAGGGATGGCTACACCTTC
-	TRBJ2-7	-	TRBV7-2	CASSRTGPYEQYF	TGTGCCAGCAGCCGAACAGGACCCTACGAGCAGTACTTC
TRBD1	TRBJ1-2	few	TRBV18	CASSYLQGDQYGYTF	TGTGCCAGCTCGTACTTACAGGGGGATCAATATGGCTACACCTTC
TRBD1	TRBJ1-2	-	TRBV2	CASSSTGVNYGYTF	TGTGCCAGCAGTTCGACAGGGGTAAACTATGGCTACACCTTC
TRBD2	TRBJ2-7	-	TRBV7-6	CASSRHSSSGTSYEQYF	TGTGCCAGCAGCAGACATTCTTCTAGCGGGACGTCCTACGAGCAGTACTTC